The clone carrying this T cell receptor (beta chain) was detected a few times. The antigen is unknown. Unique molecular identifiers were in the cDNA, with template-switch universal primer binding. TCRdb processed the 5' RACE reads anew with MiXCR; each CDR3 protein has one entry. The data contain around 250,000 distinct CDR3 sequences, roughly an eighth of them seen just once; the ten biggest clones take up roughly 4.2%. Germline V lookup: CDR1 ENHRY, CDR2 SYGVKD. Trimming took 2 bases from V and 5 from J; bases not matched to a gene: 4. The CDR3 spans 15 residues. The data originate from a study of identical twins. Study-wide findings and caveats: Partly confounded zero-insertion analyses could result from invariant MAIT and iNKT cells. Compared with models, monozygotic twins showed more out-of-frame TCR alpha sharing.

These data also featured in a second study, about yellow fever vaccine responses in identical twins.

The sequencing sample was made of memory (CD45RO+) T cells sorted from blood. This chain joins TRBV10-3 and TRBJ2-2; 8 nucleotides line up with TRBD2. The source of this sequence is a woman under 30 in good health. CDR3 protein: CAISESGGATGELFF. The DNA for the CDR3 is TGTGCCATCAGTGAGAGCGGGGGCGCAACCGGGGAGCTGTTTTTT.